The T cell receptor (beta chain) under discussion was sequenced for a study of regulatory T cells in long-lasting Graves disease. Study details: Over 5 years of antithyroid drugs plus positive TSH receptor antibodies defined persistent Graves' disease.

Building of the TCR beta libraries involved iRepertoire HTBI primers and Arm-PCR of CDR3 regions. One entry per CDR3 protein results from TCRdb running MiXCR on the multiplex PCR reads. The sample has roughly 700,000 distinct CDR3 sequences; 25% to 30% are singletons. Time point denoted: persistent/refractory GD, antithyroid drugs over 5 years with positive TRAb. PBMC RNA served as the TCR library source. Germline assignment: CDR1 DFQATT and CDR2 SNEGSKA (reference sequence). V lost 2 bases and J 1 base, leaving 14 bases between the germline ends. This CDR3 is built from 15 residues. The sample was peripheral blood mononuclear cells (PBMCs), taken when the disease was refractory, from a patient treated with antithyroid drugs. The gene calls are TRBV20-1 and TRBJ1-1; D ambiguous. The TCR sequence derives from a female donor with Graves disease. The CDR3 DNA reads TGCAGTGCTAGATCTCTTTACGGCAGGAACACTGAAGCTTTCTTT. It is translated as CSARSLYGRNTEAFF.